The clone carrying this T cell receptor (beta chain) was seen at least ten times. The antigen is not known. The germline V gene encodes CDR1 SGHTA and CDR2 FQGNSA. Trimming stripped 5 bases from V and 2 bases from J, with 7 bases between. There are 12 residues in the CDR3. TCRdb re-called the reads through MiXCR, storing one row per CDR3 protein. This table holds 150,000 to 200,000 distinct CDR3 sequences, roughly 27% found once. This sample is drawn from a study of T cell repertoires in cytomegalovirus infection. Whole-study results and caveats: Carriage of CMV together with the relevant HLA was identifiable through cumulative public TCR beta family frequency. HLA-C-restricted CMV-specific TCR beta clonotypes were dominant in the ex vivo response.

Sequencing used PBMCs. J is TRBJ2-7 and V is TRBV7-2; D remains ambiguous. This TCR was recovered from a human donor in good health (CMV status not recorded). Some clones in this sample may be carry-over from other donors' samples. The CDR3 loop is CASSENTYEQYF. The CDR3 DNA sequence: TGTGCCAGCAGCGAAAATACCTACGAGCAGTACTTC. Using reference TRBV7-2 and TRBJ2-7 for the parts outside the CDR3, the full variable domain is GAGVSQSPSNKVTEKGKDVELRCDPISGHTALYWYRQSLGQGLEFLIYFQGNSAPDKSGLPSDRFSAERTGGSVSTLTIQRTQQEDSAVYLCASSENTYEQYFGPGTRLTVT.